The 32 T cell receptor beta chains below come from one sample, sequenced in a study of T cells in Graves' hyperthyroidism and ophthalmopathy. The investigators amplified TCR beta CDR3 regions from RNA transcripts. Researchers ran a first-round RT-PCR on the TCR CDR3 using the HTBI primer set. TCRdb independently ran MiXCR on the multiplex PCR reads; one entry per CDR3 protein. The data hold 380,000 or so distinct CDR3 sequences, with approximately 13% observed a single time. Sequencing input: blood. The receptors shown here come from a young man with Graves' hyperthyroidism that later progressed to Graves' ophthalmopathy.

This clonotype was seen repeatedly, ten times or more. The J gene is TRBJ2-6, the V gene TRBV5-8; the D gene is possibly TRBD1 (6 bases). The germline V and J ends were trimmed by 4 bases and 0 bases, with 14 bases remaining between them. This CDR3 region has 17 residues. Germline lookup yields CDR1 SGHTS and CDR2 YDEGEE. CDR3 sequence (DNA): TGTGCCAGCAGCCGCCTGACAGGATCCTCTGGGGCCAACGTCCTGACTTTC. It is translated as CASSRLTGSSGANVLTF.

The genes are TRBV3-1 and TRBJ2-1; 7 bases match TRBD2. With V trimmed by 6 bases and J by 10 bases, 15 bases remained unmatched. This CDR3 contains 15 residues. Germline-derived CDR1 and CDR2 are LGHDT and YNNKEL (reference sequence). The CDR3 region is CASRKGGGSGWEQFF. DNA of the CDR3: TGTGCCAGCAGAAAGGGCGGGGGTTCGGGGTGGGAGCAGTTCTTC.

There are many counts of this clonotype. The chain links TRBV28 to TRBJ1-2; D is unresolved. The CDR3 has 13 amino acids. The germline V gene has CDR1 MDHEN and CDR2 SYDVKM. V was clipped by 5 bases and J by 5 bases, with 12 bases between them. The CDR3 region is CASSPQPPYGYTF. The CDR3 nucleotides are TGTGCCAGCAGTCCCCAGCCCCCGTATGGCTACACCTTC.

This clonotype is a singleton in its sample. V usage is TRBV3-1 and J usage is TRBJ1-3; D is possibly TRBD1 (6 bases). Looked up from germline, CDR1 is LGHDT and CDR2 is YNNKEL (reference sequence). The CDR3 runs 14 residues. The V and J ends lost 4 bases and 4 bases respectively, with 11 bases between them. The CDR3 region has the DNA TGTGCCAGCAGCCCCTCGGGGGGCGGAAACACCATATATTTT. It yields the protein CASSPSGGGNTIYF.

Of note for this clonotype: A read error is possible here, since a much larger clone lies one base away. The gene calls are TRBV29-1 and TRBJ2-1; a weak D match, TRBD2 (5 bases). Trimming pared 7 bases from V and 9 bases from J, leaving 16 bases between. CDR1 is SQVTM and CDR2 is ANQGSEA in the germline V gene. The CDR3 extends over 12 amino acids. The CDR3 nucleotides are TGCAGCGCCCAGGTTTTTGGGAGTGAGCAGTTCTTC. Its translation: CSAQVFGSEQFF.

The chain has TRBV12-3 or TRBV12-4 and TRBJ2-3; D gene unclear. V shed 2 bases and J shed 6 bases, with 9 bases lying between them. There are 13 residues in the CDR3. The CDR3 DNA reads TGTGCCAGCAGTTTAAGTGAGAGGGATACGCAGTATTTT. This gives the protein CASSLSERDTQYF.

Note on this clonotype: A much larger clone is a single base away; this may be a read error. J is TRBJ2-1 and V is TRBV24-1; D remains unclear. Trimming removed 4 bases at V and 5 bases at J, with 23 bases between. This CDR3 spans 18 amino acids. Looked up from germline, CDR1 is KGHDR and CDR2 is SFDVKD. DNA for the CDR3: TGTGCCACCAGTGAAGTCCGACGGGCCCCTGTGGGGAACAATGAGCAGTTCTTC. Its translation: CATSEVRRAPVGNNEQFF.

This clonotype was seen repeatedly, ten times or more. The CDR3 here is CASSLTRGGNEQYF. The DNA for the CDR3 is TGTGCCAGCAGTTTGACGCGGGGGGGCAACGAGCAGTACTTC. The chain is built from TRBV27 and TRBJ2-7; 9 bases are a match to TRBD2. The trim removed 3 bases at V and 5 bases at J, leaving 5 bases unmatched. The V gene's germline CDR1 is MNHEY and CDR2 SMNVEV (reference sequence). This CDR3 is 14 amino acids long.

In its sample, this clonotype was seen many times. This chain links TRBV12-3 or TRBV12-4 with TRBJ1-5; D is uncertain. Deletions cut 7 bases from V and 3 bases from J, with 22 bases between. The CDR3 contains 17 residues. The CDR3 DNA reads as TGTGCCAGCAATATCGAGGGCCAACGACCTTTCAATCAGCCCCAGCATTTT. Its translation is CASNIEGQRPFNQPQHF.

This clonotype was seen ten or more times. The J gene is TRBJ1-2, the V gene TRBV10-3, with a tentative D call TRBD1 (6 bases). CDR3 length: 14 amino acids. Germline values: CDR1 ENHRY, CDR2 SYGVKD. V gave up 3 bases and J gave up 6 bases, with 14 bases separating them. CDR3 residues: CAISDPGARDGYTF. CDR3 nucleotide sequence: TGTGCCATCAGTGATCCGGGGGCCAGAGATGGCTACACCTTC.

This clonotype was observed many times. The chain has TRBV12-3 or TRBV12-4 and TRBJ2-5; 10 bases align to TRBD1. CDR3 size: 15 residues. After removal of 5 bases from V and 5 bases from J, the junction contained 8 bases not matched to a gene. In DNA form, the CDR3 reads TGTGCCAGCAGTCCGGGGACAGGGGATCAGGAGACCCAGTACTTC. It is translated as CASSPGTGDQETQYF.

Points on this clonotype: A read error may be the cause here, since a much bigger clone is one base away. This likely comes from a read error, as the CDR3 has no conserved phenylalanine or tryptophan at its end. The gene calls are TRBV5-6 and TRBJ1-2; D uncertain. Per germline, CDR1 SGHDT and CDR2 YYEEEE. This CDR3 comprises 13 residues. The V end was cut by 7 bases, the J end by 8 bases, with 18 bases between. CDR3 nucleotides: TGTGCCAGCTTCTACAAGCCCTCGGAAGGCTACACCCTC. Translating it yields CASFYKPSEGYTL.

This clonotype was seen at least ten times. J is TRBJ1-1 and V is TRBV10-2; D is possibly TRBD1 (5 bases). This CDR3 is built from 15 residues. With 3 bases removed from V and 2 bases from J, the gap between germline ends came to 13 bases. Germline assignment: CDR1 WSHSY and CDR2 SAAADI. CDR3 loop: CASSDWGTTNTEAFF. The CDR3 nucleotides read TGCGCCAGCAGTGATTGGGGGACTACCAACACTGAAGCTTTCTTT.

J is TRBJ2-7 and V is TRBV5-1, with 8 bases aligning to TRBD1. The J segment lost 6 bases and the V segment lost 0 bases, leaving 8 bases of the junction unmatched. The germline CDR1 and CDR2 sequences are SGHRS and YFSETQ. The CDR3 runs to 15 residues. The CDR3 bases are TGCGCCAGCAGCTTGGAAGGCAGGGGGCAATGCGAGCAGTACTTC. It translates to CASSLEGRGQCEQYF.

This clonotype was counted at least ten times. The V call is TRBV6-1, the J call TRBJ1-1; D unresolved. Germline CDR1 reads MNHNS; CDR2 reads SASEGT. The CDR3 runs to 13 residues. The germline V and J ends were trimmed by 1 base and 2 bases, with 5 bases remaining between them. CDR3 loop: CASSEVLNTEAFF. Written as DNA, the CDR3 is TGTGCCAGCAGTGAAGTCCTCAACACTGAAGCTTTCTTT.

This clonotype was counted a few times. This sequence joins TRBV6-2 or TRBV6-3 and TRBJ1-1; a possible D gene is TRBD1 (5 bases). Trimming removed 0 bases from V and 2 bases from J, with 13 bases in between. Germline V gene sequence: CDR1 MNHEY, CDR2 SVGEGT. The CDR3 totals 16 residues. The CDR3 nucleotides are TGTGCCAGCAGTTACTCCGGGGGAGGGCGCAACACTGAAGCTTTCTTT. Its protein is CASSYSGGGRNTEAFF.

This chain connects TRBV9 to TRBJ2-6; no reliable D call. V lost 3 bases and J lost 0, with 10 bases in between. Germline-derived CDR1 and CDR2 are SGDLS and YYNGEE. This CDR3 region has 16 residues. The CDR3 DNA reads as TGTGCCAGCAGCGGTCACCGTGGCTCTGGGGCCAACGTCCTGACTTTC. This codes for CASSGHRGSGANVLTF.

This clonotype was observed many times. The rearrangement links TRBV7-8 to TRBJ2-1; the D is unclear. The ends were cut back, 3 bases at V and 1 base at J, with 7 bases in the middle. The germline gives CDR1 SGHVS, CDR2 FQNEAQ. The CDR3 consists of 14 residues. CDR3 in amino acids: CASSFKGSYNEQFF. The CDR3 coding sequence is TGTGCCAGCAGCTTTAAAGGTTCCTACAATGAGCAGTTCTTC.

Many counts were recorded for this clonotype. The chain is built from TRBV5-1 and TRBJ2-3, with D unresolved. The CDR3 is 13 amino acids. V was pared by 4 bases and J by 4 bases, with 10 bases between. Germline V gives CDR1 SGHRS, CDR2 YFSETQ. CDR3 in DNA: TGCGCCAGCAGCGAAGTTCGCGCAGATACGCAGTATTTT. Its translation: CASSEVRADTQYF.

This clonotype was seen a handful of times. This sequence joins TRBV6-5 and TRBJ2-5; 9 bases are a match to TRBD2. Trimming at V came to 0 bases and at J to 6 bases, leaving 11 bases not matched to a gene. Germline-derived CDR1 and CDR2 are MNHEY and SVGAGI. The CDR3 has 17 amino acids. CDR3: CASSYSSAGGSEKTQYF. The CDR3 bases are TGTGCCAGCAGTTACTCTTCAGCGGGGGGCTCTGAAAAGACCCAGTACTTC.

V usage is TRBV4-1 and J usage is TRBJ2-1; D call uncertain. The V and J ends lost 4 bases and 6 bases respectively, with 10 bases between them. CDR3 length: 13 amino acids. Germline CDR1 is MGHRA and CDR2 is YSYEKL. The CDR3 nucleotides read TGCGCCAGCAGCCTCGGACCGCTCAATGAGCAGTTCTTC. This translates into CASSLGPLNEQFF.

This clonotype was recorded a few times. CDR3 bases: TGTGCCAGCAGGAGGGGGCGGAAAAATTCACCCCTCCACTTT. Translating gives CASRRGRKNSPLHF. This chain uses TRBV6-1 with TRBJ1-6, with 7 bases identical to TRBD1. The V and J ends lost 6 bases and 7 bases, in that order; junction bases with no gene match: 6. Looked up from germline, CDR1 is MNHNS and CDR2 is SASEGT. CDR3 length equals 14 residues.

This clonotype occurred a few times. V is TRBV28 and J is TRBJ2-4; TRBD1 matches at 10 bases. In germline, CDR1 is MDHEN, CDR2 SYDVKM. The CDR3 runs to 17 residues. After removal of 3 bases from V and 2 bases from J, the junction contained 7 bases not matched to a gene. Written as DNA, the CDR3 is TGTGCCAGCAGTTTCAGACAGGGGGCTGTATCCAAAAACATTCAGTACTTC. Its translation: CASSFRQGAVSKNIQYF.

On this clonotype itself: A much larger clone differs from this one at a single base, so this may be a read error. The CDR3 is CASRYNEQFF. The CDR3 DNA follows: TGTGCCAGCAGGTACAATGAGCAGTTCTTC. The chain joins TRBV28 to TRBJ2-1; unclear D gene. The length of the CDR3 is 10 residues. From germline, CDR1 is MDHEN and CDR2 SYDVKM. The ends were cut back, 6 bases at V and 4 bases at J, with 1 base in the middle.

The sample holds many counts of this clonotype. The chain is built from TRBV10-3 and TRBJ1-2; D unresolved. This CDR3 spans 11 amino acids. Trimming stripped 6 bases from V and 5 bases from J, with 7 bases between. Germline V gene lookup returns CDR1 ENHRY and CDR2 SYGVKD. For the CDR3, the DNA is TGTGCCATCAGACAGTATTATGGCTACACCTTC. Its translation: CAIRQYYGYTF.

This chain connects TRBV11-3 to TRBJ2-7; TRBD1 aligns across 7 bases. V was pared by 5 bases and J by 0 bases, with 10 bases of the junction left unmatched. The CDR3 is 16 amino acids. Germline V gene sequence: CDR1 SGHNT, CDR2 YENEEA. The chain's CDR3 is CASSQNRGPHSYEQYF. The CDR3 DNA is TGTGCCAGCAGCCAGAACAGGGGACCTCACTCCTACGAGCAGTACTTC.

This clonotype was detected many times. V is TRBV2 and J is TRBJ2-3; 12 nucleotides match TRBD2. The V segment lost 8 bases and the J segment 8 bases; nucleotides outside the gene matches: 11. This CDR3 contains 15 residues. CDR1 SNHLY and CDR2 FYNNEI come from the germline V gene. Here the CDR3 DNA reads TGTGCCAGCGGGCCTTCTAGCGGGGGGGCGGGTACGCAGTATTTT. This sequence encodes CASGPSSGGAGTQYF.

There are many counts of this clonotype. The chain joins TRBV6-1 to TRBJ1-3, with 7 bases lining up with TRBD1. This CDR3 is built from 17 residues. V was pared by 4 bases and J by 0 bases, with 9 bases of the junction left unmatched. CDR1 and CDR2 (germline): MNHNS, SASEGT. CDR3 bases: TGTGCCAGCAGTGTAAGGACAGGCCGTTTCTCTGGAAACACCATATATTTT. This encodes CASSVRTGRFSGNTIYF.

In nucleotides, the CDR3 is TGCGCCAGCAGCTTGGGGGCCCTCCGCATCTTGAGCACAGATACGCAGTATTTT. It codes for CASSLGALRILSTDTQYF. This chain joins TRBV5-1 and TRBJ2-3, with D unresolved. Germline loops: CDR1 SGHRS, CDR2 YFSETQ. The CDR3 is made up of 18 amino acids. The germline V and J ends were trimmed by 0 bases and 0 bases, with 17 bases remaining between them.

On this clonotype: A much larger clone differs from this one at a single base, so this may be a read error. The J gene is TRBJ2-1, the V gene TRBV11-3; perhaps TRBD2 as D (7 bases). Per the germline V gene, CDR1 is SGHNT and CDR2 is YENEEA. The CDR3 extends over 15 amino acids. The CDR3 protein is CASSLPGGTSNEHFF. The CDR3 DNA sequence: TGTGCCAGCAGCTTACCCGGGGGGACATCCAATGAGCATTTCTTC. Based on the CDR3 plus reference TRBV11-3 and TRBJ2-1, the full variable domain is EAGVVQSPRYKIIEKKQPVAFWCNPISGHNTLYWYLQNLGQGPELLIRYENEEAVDDSQLPKDRFSAERLKGVDSTLKIQPAELGDSAVYLCASSLPGGTSNEHFFGPGTRLTVL.

For this clonotype: One base away lies a much larger clone, so this may be a sequencing read error. The rearrangement joins TRBV11-3 to TRBJ2-2; TRBD1 matches 10 bases. Looked up from germline, CDR1 is SGHNT and CDR2 is YENEEA. The CDR3 loop spans 14 amino acids. Trimming at V came to 7 bases and at J to 3 bases, leaving 2 bases not matched to a gene. The CDR3 DNA follows: TGTGCCAGCACGGGGACAGGGGACACCGGGGAGCTGTTTTTT. Its protein product is CASTGTGDTGELFF.

The chain has TRBV7-8 and TRBJ2-3; perhaps TRBD2 as D (6 bases). CDR1 SGHVS and CDR2 FQNEAQ come from the germline V gene. The V end lost 3 bases, the J end lost 14 bases, and 18 bases lay between the germline ends. The CDR3 spans 13 residues. CDR3 DNA: TGTGCCAGCAGCTTTCCTGGGACTTCTCCGAGGTATTTT. Translating it yields CASSFPGTSPRYF.